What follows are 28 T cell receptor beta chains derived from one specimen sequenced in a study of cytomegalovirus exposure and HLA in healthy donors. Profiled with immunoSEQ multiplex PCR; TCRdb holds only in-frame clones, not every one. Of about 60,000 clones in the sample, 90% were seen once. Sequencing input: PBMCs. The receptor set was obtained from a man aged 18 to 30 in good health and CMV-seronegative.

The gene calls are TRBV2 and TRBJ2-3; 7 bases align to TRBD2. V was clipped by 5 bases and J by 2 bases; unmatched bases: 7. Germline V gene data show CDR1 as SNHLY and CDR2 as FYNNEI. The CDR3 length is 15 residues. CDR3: CASSRGDPSTDTQYF. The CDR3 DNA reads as TGTGCCAGCAGTCGGGGGGACCCTTCCACAGATACGCAGTATTTT.

The CDR3 sequence is CASSRSGNPYEQYF. CDR3 in DNA: TGTGCCAGCAGCCGCAGCGGTAATCCCTACGAGCAGTACTTC. V and J are TRBV28 and TRBJ2-7, with a weak D call TRBD2 (5 bases). Trimming stripped 6 bases from V and 2 bases from J, with 14 bases between. The germline CDR1 and CDR2 sequences are MDHEN and SYDVKM. This CDR3 is built from 14 residues.

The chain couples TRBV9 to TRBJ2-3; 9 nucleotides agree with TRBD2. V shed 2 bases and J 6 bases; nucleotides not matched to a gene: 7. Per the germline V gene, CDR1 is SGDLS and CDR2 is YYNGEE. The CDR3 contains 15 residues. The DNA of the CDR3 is TGTGCCAGCAGCGTTGGGCGGGAGGGGGCGGATACGCAGTATTTT. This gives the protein CASSVGREGADTQYF.

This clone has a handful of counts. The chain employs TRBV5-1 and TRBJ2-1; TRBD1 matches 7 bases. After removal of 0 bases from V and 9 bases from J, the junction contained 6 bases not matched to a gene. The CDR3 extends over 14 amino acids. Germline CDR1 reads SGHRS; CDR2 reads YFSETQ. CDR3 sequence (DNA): TGCGCCAGCAGCTTGGCGTCAGGGGGACCTGAGCAGTTCTTC. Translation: CASSLASGGPEQFF.

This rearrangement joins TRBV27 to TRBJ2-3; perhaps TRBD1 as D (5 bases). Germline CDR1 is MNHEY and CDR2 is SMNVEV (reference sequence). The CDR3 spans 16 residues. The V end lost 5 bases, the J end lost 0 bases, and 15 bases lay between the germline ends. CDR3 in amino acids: CASSGHLGLSTDTQYF. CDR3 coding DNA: TGTGCCAGCAGTGGACATCTCGGGCTTAGCACAGATACGCAGTATTTT.

The CDR3 reads CASSQDRRSWGQYF. In nucleotides, the CDR3 is TGTGCCAGCAGCCAGGACAGGAGAAGCTGGGGGCAGTACTTC. V and J are TRBV5-6 and TRBJ2-7; 7 positions match TRBD1. V trimming: 4 bases; J trimming: 9 bases; junction bases outside the gene matches: 13. This CDR3 contains 14 residues. Looked up from germline, CDR1 is SGHDT and CDR2 is YYEEEE.

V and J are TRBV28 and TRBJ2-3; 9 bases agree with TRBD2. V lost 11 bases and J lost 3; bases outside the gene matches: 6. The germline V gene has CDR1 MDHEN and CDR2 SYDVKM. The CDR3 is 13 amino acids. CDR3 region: CAARREGTDTQYF. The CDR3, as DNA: TGTGCCGCGCGGCGGGAGGGTACAGATACGCAGTATTTT.

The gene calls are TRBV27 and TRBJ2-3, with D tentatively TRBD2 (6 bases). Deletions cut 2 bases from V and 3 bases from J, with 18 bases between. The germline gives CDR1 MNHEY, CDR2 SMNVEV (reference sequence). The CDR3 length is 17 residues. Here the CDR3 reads CASSLLTPGLQTDTQYF. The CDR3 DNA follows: TGTGCCAGCAGTTTACTGACACCGGGACTCCAGACAGATACGCAGTATTTT.

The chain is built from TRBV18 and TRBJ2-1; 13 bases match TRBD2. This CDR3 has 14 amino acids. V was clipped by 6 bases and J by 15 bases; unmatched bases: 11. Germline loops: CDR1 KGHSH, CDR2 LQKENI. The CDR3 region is CASSPGTSGKTPFF. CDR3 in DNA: TGTGCCAGCTCCCCAGGGACTAGCGGGAAAACCCCGTTCTTC. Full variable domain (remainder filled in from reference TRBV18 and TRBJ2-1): NAGVMQNPRHLVRRRGQEARLRCSPMKGHSHVYWYRQLPEEGLKFMVYLQKENIIDESGMPKERFSAEFPKEGPSILRIQQVVRGDSAAYFCASSPGTSGKTPFFGPGTRLTVL.

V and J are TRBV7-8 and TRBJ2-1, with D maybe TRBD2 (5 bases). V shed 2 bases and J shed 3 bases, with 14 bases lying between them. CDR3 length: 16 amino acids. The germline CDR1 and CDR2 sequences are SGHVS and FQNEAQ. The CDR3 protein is CASSLSSAGIYNEQFF. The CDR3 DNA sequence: TGTGCCAGCAGCTTATCTTCGGCCGGGATCTACAATGAGCAGTTCTTC.

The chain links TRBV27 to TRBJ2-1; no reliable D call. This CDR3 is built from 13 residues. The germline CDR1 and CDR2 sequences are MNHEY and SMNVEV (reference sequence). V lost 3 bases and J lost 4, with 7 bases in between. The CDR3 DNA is TGTGCCAGCAGTTTGAGCGAATACAATGAGCAGTTCTTC. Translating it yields CASSLSEYNEQFF.

This CDR3 is CASSLNVGSSGNTIYF. The CDR3 DNA follows: TGTGCCAGCAGTTTAAATGTGGGGAGCTCTGGAAACACCATATATTTT. This chain links TRBV6-5 with TRBJ1-3; D is unclear. Germline loops: CDR1 MNHEY, CDR2 SVGAGI. This CDR3 has 16 amino acids. Trimming shortened V by 4 bases and J by 0 bases, and 13 bases separated the two germline ends.

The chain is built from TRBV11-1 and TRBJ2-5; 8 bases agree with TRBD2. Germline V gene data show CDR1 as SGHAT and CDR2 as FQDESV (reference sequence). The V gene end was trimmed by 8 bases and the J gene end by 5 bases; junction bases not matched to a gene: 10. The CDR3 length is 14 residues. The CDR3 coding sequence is TGTGCCAGCGGACGGGGGGGGCTCGAGGAGACCCAGTACTTC. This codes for CASGRGGLEETQYF.

The CDR3 here is CASSVVVGQGDGYTF. CDR3 in DNA: TGTGCCAGCAGCGTAGTCGTCGGACAGGGAGATGGCTACACCTTC. V is TRBV9 and J is TRBJ1-2; 8 bases fit TRBD1. The germline CDR1 and CDR2 sequences are SGDLS and YYNGEE. The CDR3 loop spans 15 amino acids. J gave up 6 bases and V 0 bases, and 7 bases lay outside the gene matches. Using reference TRBV9 and TRBJ1-2 for the parts outside the CDR3, the full variable domain is DSGVTQTPKHLITATGQRVTLRCSPRSGDLSVYWYQQSLDQGLQFLIQYYNGEERAKGNILERFSAQQFPDLHSELNLSSLELGDSALYFCASSVVVGQGDGYTFGSGTRLTVV.

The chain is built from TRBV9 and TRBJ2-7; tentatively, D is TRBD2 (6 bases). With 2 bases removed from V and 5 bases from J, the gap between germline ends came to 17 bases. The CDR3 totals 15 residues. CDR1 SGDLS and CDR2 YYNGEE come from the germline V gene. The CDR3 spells CASSVEGTAMDEQYF. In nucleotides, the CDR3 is TGTGCCAGCAGCGTGGAAGGGACTGCCATGGACGAGCAGTACTTC.

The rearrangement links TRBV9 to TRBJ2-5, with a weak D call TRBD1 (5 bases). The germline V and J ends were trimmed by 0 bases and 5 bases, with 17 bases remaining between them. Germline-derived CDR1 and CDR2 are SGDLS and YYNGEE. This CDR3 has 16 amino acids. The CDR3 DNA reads TGTGCCAGCAGCGTAGCCCTGTCGGCAGGGTGGGAGACCCAGTACTTC. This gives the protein CASSVALSAGWETQYF.

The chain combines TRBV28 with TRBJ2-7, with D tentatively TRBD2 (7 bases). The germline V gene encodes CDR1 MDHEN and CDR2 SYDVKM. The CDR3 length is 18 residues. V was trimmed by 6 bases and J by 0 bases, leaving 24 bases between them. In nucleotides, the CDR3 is TGTGCCAGCAGCCTGGGGACAATCCCTCAGCGGGGCTCCTACGAGCAGTACTTC. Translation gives CASSLGTIPQRGSYEQYF.

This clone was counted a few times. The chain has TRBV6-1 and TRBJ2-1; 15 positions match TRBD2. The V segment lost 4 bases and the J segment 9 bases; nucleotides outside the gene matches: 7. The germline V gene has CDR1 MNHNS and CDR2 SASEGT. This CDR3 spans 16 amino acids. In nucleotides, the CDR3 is TGTGCCAGCAGTGCCCCGGGACTAGCGGGAGGTGGTGAGCAGTTCTTC. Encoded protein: CASSAPGLAGGGEQFF.

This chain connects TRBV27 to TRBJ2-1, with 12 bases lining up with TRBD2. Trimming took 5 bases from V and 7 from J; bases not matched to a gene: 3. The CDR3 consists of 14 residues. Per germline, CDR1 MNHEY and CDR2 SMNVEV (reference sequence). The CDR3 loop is CASSPSGRGNEQFF. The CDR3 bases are TGTGCCAGCAGTCCTAGCGGGAGGGGGAATGAGCAGTTCTTC.

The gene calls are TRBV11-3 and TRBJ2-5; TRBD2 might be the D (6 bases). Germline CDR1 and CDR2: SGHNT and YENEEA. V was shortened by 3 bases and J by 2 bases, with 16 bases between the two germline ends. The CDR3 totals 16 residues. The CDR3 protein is CASSLGSGLKQETQYF. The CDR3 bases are TGTGCCAGCAGCTTGGGGTCGGGACTGAAGCAAGAGACCCAGTACTTC. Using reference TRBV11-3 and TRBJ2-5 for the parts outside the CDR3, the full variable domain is EAGVVQSPRYKIIEKKQPVAFWCNPISGHNTLYWYLQNLGQGPELLIRYENEEAVDDSQLPKDRFSAERLKGVDSTLKIQPAELGDSAVYLCASSLGSGLKQETQYFGPGTRLLVL.

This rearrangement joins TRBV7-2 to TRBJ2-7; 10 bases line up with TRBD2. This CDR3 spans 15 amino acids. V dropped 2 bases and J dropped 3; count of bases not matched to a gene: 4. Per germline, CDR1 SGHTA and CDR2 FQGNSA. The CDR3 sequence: CASSLYPSGSYEQYF. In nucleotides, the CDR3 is TGTGCCAGCAGCTTATATCCTAGCGGGAGCTACGAGCAGTACTTC.

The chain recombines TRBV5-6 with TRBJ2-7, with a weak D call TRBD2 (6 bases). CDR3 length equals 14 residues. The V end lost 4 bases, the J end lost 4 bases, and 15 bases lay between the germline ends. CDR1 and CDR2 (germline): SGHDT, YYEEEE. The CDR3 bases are TGTGCCAGCAGCGCTGGAGGGAGAATTTACGAGCAGTACTTC. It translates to CASSAGGRIYEQYF. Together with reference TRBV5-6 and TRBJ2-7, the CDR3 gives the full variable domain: DAGVTQSPTHLIKTRGQQVTLRCSPKSGHDTVSWYQQALGQGPQFIFQYYEEEERQRGNFPDRFSGHQFPNYSSELNVNALLLGDSALYLCASSAGGRIYEQYFGPGTRLTVT.

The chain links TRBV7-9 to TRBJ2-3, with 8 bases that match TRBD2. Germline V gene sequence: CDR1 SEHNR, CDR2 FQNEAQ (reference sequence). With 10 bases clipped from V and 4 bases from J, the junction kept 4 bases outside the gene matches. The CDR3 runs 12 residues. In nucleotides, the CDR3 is TGTGCCACCGGGACTAGATCAGATACGCAGTATTTT. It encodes CATGTRSDTQYF. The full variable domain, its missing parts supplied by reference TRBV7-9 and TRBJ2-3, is DTGVSQNPRHKITKRGQNVTFRCDPISEHNRLYWYRQTLGQGPEFLTYFQNEAQLEKSRLLSDRFSAERPKGSFSTLEIQRTEQGDSAMYLCATGTRSDTQYFGPGTRLTVL.

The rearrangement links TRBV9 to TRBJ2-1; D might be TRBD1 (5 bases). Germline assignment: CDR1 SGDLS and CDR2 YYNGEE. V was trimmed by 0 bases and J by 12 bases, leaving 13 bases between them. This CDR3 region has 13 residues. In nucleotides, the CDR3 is TGTGCCAGCAGCGTAGAGATAGGGGTGGTGCAGTTCTTC. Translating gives CASSVEIGVVQFF.

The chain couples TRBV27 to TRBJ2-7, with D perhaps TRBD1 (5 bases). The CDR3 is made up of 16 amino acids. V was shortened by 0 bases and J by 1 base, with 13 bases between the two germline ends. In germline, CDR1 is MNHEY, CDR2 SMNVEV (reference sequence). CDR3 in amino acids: CASSLSLGLVSYEQYF. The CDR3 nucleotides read TGTGCCAGCAGTTTATCGTTGGGGCTAGTATCCTACGAGCAGTACTTC.

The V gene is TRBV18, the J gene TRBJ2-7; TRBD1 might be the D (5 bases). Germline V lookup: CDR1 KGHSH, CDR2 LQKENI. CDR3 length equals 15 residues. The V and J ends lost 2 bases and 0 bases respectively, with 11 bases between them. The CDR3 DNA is TGTGCCAGCTCACCAAGGTGGGGCAACTCCTACGAGCAGTACTTC. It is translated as CASSPRWGNSYEQYF.

The CDR3 protein is CASSPGGRYYTF. The DNA of the CDR3 is TGTGCCAGCAGCCCCGGAGGACGATACTACACCTTC. The chain uses TRBV6-5 and TRBJ1-2; D remains ambiguous. V lost 6 bases, J lost 10 bases, and 15 bases lay in between. The germline V gene encodes CDR1 MNHEY and CDR2 SVGAGI. This CDR3 is built from 12 residues.

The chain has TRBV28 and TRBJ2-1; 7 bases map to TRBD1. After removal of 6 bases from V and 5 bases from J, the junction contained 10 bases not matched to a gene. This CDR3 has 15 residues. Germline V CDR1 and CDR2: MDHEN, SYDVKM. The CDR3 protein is CASRETGLAHNEQFF. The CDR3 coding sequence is TGTGCCAGCAGGGAGACAGGGTTGGCCCACAATGAGCAGTTCTTC.